One sample yielded the 5 T cell receptor beta chains listed below, sequenced in a study of T cells expressing NK-cell markers. TCRdb reworked the 5' RACE reads into one entry per CDR3 protein, no DNA. The sample's table shows fewer than 400,000 distinct CDR3 sequences. Sequencing was carried out using blood T cells: a sorted CD56 or NKG2C T cell subset, CD4+ or CD8+ T cells, or bulk PBMC T cells (not recorded which). The receptor set was obtained from a woman between 45 and 60 years old in good health.

The J gene is TRBJ2-3, the V gene TRBV14; absent DNA, TCRdb's TRBD2 call cannot be checked. CDR3 length: 14 amino acids. Germline V CDR1 and CDR2: SGHDN, FVKESK. This chain's CDR3 is CASSPGTPHDTQYF.

The rearrangement uses TRBV6-5 and TRBJ2-1; the D gene TCRdb calls, TRBD2, cannot be checked with no DNA. CDR3 length: 17 residues. Germline V gives CDR1 MNHEY, CDR2 SVGAGI. This chain's CDR3 is CASSYDVPGLNYNEQFF.

The chain uses TRBV6-6 and TRBJ2-2; the D call from TCRdb, TRBD1, cannot be confirmed without DNA. Looked up from germline, CDR1 is MNHNY and CDR2 is SVGAGI (reference sequence). This CDR3 comprises 18 residues. The CDR3 protein is CASRPGVGTGANTGELFF.

The chain's CDR3 is CASSQDPGNERPQFF. The chain is built from TRBV4-2 and TRBJ2-1; the TRBD2 assignment by TCRdb is unverifiable without DNA. CDR3 length: 15 residues. CDR1 and CDR2 (germline): LGHNA, YNFKEQ.

V and J are TRBV24-1 and TRBJ1-2. CDR3 length equals 12 residues. CDR1 and CDR2 from the germline V gene are KGHDR and SFDVKD. The CDR3 spells CATWTGREGYTF.